This T cell receptor beta chain was identified in a study of long-term antiretroviral therapy in people with HIV. Until DNA extraction, the samples held between roughly 1-10 million cryopreserved PBMC. This CDR3 comprises 14 residues. CDR1 is MNHEY, CDR2 SMNVEV, per germline (reference sequence). V trimming: 5 bases; J trimming: 1 base; junction bases outside the gene matches: 3. Study results and limitations: HIV repertoires showed narrower CDR3 length ranges than controls. Patients on ART gained diversity, which nonetheless stayed below transplant donor controls. At every time point, clones expanded before ART dominated the repertoire.

Running of the v3.0 immunoSEQ assay took place at survey level. TCRdb's copy holds only in-frame clones and misses some; the assay was immunoSEQ multiplex PCR. The sample lists 35,000 or so clones, roughly 94% occurring once. This clone was counted once. The target antigen is unknown. Sequencing was performed on unsorted PBMCs, taken 4.1 years after starting antiretroviral therapy. The chain couples TRBV27 to TRBJ2-7; the match to TRBD2 covers 9 bases. The receptor comes from a woman aged 45 to 65 with HIV. The CDR3 here is CASSTSGSSYEQYF. The CDR3 DNA reads as TGTGCCAGCAGTACTAGCGGGTCTTCCTACGAGCAGTACTTC.